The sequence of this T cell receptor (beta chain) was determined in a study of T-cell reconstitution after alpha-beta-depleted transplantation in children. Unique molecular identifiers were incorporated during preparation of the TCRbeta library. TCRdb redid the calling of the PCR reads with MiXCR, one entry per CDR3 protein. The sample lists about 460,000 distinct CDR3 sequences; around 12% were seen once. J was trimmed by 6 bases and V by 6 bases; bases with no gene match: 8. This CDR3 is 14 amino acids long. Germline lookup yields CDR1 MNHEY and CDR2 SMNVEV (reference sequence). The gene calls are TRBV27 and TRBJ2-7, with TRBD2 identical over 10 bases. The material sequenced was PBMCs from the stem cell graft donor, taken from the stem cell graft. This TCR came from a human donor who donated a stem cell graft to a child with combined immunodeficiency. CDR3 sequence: CASSLIAGGIEQYF. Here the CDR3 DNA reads TGTGCCAGCAGCCTTATAGCGGGAGGTATCGAGCAGTACTTC.